Reported below is one T cell receptor beta chain. Germline V gene sequence: CDR1 SGHAT, CDR2 FQDESV (reference sequence). Trimming cost V 3 bases and J 5 bases, with 20 bases left between them. CDR3 length: 18 amino acids. TCRdb used MiXCR to reprocess the RT-PCR reads, holding one entry per CDR3 protein. The sample holds about 960,000 distinct CDR3 sequences; over 15% are singletons and the top ten take under 6.5%. The data derive from a study of patients and donors after allogeneic stem cell transplantation. The genes are TRBV11-1 and TRBJ1-6, with D possibly TRBD1 on 5 matching bases. This TCR came from a human donor who was either an allogeneic HSCT recipient or a stem cell or donor lymphocyte infusion donor (not recorded which). It is not recorded whose cells these are; they may come from a transplant donor. Material: blood, either unsorted or a sorted T cell fraction (not recorded which). CDR3 region: CASSLGDLTAGNNSPLHF. CDR3 coding DNA: TGTGCCAGCAGCTTGGGGGATTTGACCGCGGGAAATAATTCACCCCTCCACTTT.